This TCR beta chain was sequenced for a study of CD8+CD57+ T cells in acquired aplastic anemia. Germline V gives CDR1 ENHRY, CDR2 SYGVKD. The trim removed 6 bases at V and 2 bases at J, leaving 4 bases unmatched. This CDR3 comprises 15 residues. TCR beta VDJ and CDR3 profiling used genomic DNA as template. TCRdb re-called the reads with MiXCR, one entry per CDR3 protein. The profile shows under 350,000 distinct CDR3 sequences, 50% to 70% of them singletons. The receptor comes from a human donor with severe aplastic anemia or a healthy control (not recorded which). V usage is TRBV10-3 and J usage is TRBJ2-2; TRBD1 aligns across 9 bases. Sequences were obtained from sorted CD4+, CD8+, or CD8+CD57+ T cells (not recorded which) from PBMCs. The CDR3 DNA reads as TGTGCCATCAGGGGGACAGGGCTCAACACCGGGGAGCTGTTTTTT. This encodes CAIRGTGLNTGELFF.